These 32 T cell receptor beta chains share one sample of origin, sequenced in a study of response to subunit inactivated influenza vaccine. TCRdb re-derived calls from the RT-PCR reads in MiXCR, one entry per CDR3 protein. The sample holds about 610,000 distinct CDR3 sequences, around 15% seen once. Material: PBMCs from blood, obtained 11 to 12 days after vaccination. Source of these receptors: a man aged 50 to 60 who received an inactivated influenza vaccine.

This clonotype appeared many times. The chain employs TRBV28 and TRBJ2-3; D gene uncertain. Germline V gives CDR1 MDHEN, CDR2 SYDVKM. V lost 4 bases to trimming and J lost 4 bases, with 3 bases between them. The CDR3 has 11 residues. The CDR3 sequence is CASSYPDTQYF. CDR3 nucleotides: TGTGCCAGCAGTTACCCAGATACGCAGTATTTT.

The chain joins TRBV3-1 to TRBJ2-7; possibly TRBD1 for D (6 bases). V was clipped by 1 base and J by 6 bases, with 13 bases between them. The germline gives CDR1 LGHDT, CDR2 YNNKEL (reference sequence). The CDR3 is 14 residues long. This CDR3 is CASSQVGGEGEQYF. As DNA, the CDR3 is TGTGCCAGCAGCCAAGTAGGGGGAGAGGGCGAGCAGTACTTC.

This clonotype was recorded at least ten times. The chain combines TRBV3-1 with TRBJ2-7; D is undetermined. V shed 1 base and J shed 2 bases, with 9 bases lying between them. CDR3 length: 14 amino acids. Germline V gives CDR1 LGHDT, CDR2 YNNKEL (reference sequence). CDR3: CASSQVPLAYEQYF. The CDR3 DNA reads TGTGCCAGCAGCCAAGTCCCCCTGGCCTACGAGCAGTACTTC.

This clonotype has only a few counts. This chain connects TRBV11-2 to TRBJ2-3; weak D call: TRBD1 (6 bases). The CDR3 is 15 residues long. Trimming stripped 2 bases from V and 2 bases from J, with 11 bases between. Germline assignment: CDR1 SGHAT and CDR2 FQNNGV. The CDR3 reads CASSLTGQFTDTQYF. The CDR3 coding sequence is TGTGCCAGCAGCTTAACCGGACAGTTCACAGATACGCAGTATTTT.

The rearrangement links TRBV6-5 to TRBJ2-7; D possibly uses TRBD1 or TRBD2 (5 bases each). CDR3 length: 14 amino acids. The V gene's germline CDR1 is MNHEY and CDR2 SVGAGI. The V end lost 3 bases, the J end lost 6 bases, and 15 bases lay between the germline ends. The CDR3 bases are TGTGCCAGCAGTTATTCCGCCGGGGCGGGCGAGCAGTACTTC. Its translation is CASSYSAGAGEQYF.

The table lists this clonotype with a few counts. The chain recombines TRBV14 with TRBJ2-7; unclear D gene. The CDR3 spans 15 residues. Trimming took off 0 bases at V and 4 bases at J, with 13 bases between the two ends. Germline CDR1 reads SGHDN; CDR2 reads FVKESK. In DNA form, the CDR3 reads TGTGCCAGCAGCCAAGATTTGGGTAGCCGGTACGAGCAGTACTTC. Amino acids: CASSQDLGSRYEQYF.

This chain joins TRBV7-8 and TRBJ2-5, with D unclear. The V gene's germline CDR1 is SGHVS and CDR2 FQNEAQ. V was shortened by 5 bases and J by 5 bases, with 9 bases between the two germline ends. The CDR3 contains 12 residues. In DNA form, the CDR3 reads TGTGCCAGCAGCACACACCTGGAGACCCAGTACTTC. It specifies CASSTHLETQYF. Supplemented by reference TRBV7-8 and TRBJ2-5, the full variable domain reads GAGVSQSPRYKVAKRGQDVALRCDPISGHVSLFWYQQALGQGPEFLTYFQNEAQLDKSGLPSDRFFAERPEGSVSTLKIQRTQQEDSAVYLCASSTHLETQYFGPGTRLLVL.

This clonotype showed up just a few times. The CDR3 DNA reads TGTGCCAGCAGAGGGGACAGGCTCAGTGATGGCTACACCTTC. Its translation: CASRGDRLSDGYTF. V usage is TRBV12-3 or TRBV12-4 and J usage is TRBJ1-2; 8 bases are a match to TRBD1. CDR3 length equals 14 residues. Trimming removed 6 bases from V and 6 bases from J; junction bases left unmatched: 9.

This clonotype was counted between two and nine times. CDR3 coding DNA: TGTGCCAGCAGCAAAGACCCTATGGGTACCAAGTACTTC. This sequence encodes CASSKDPMGTKYF. This chain uses TRBV21-1 with TRBJ2-7. TRBV21-1 is termed a pseudogene. The CDR3 loop spans 13 amino acids.

Only a few counts were recorded for this clonotype. The V and J genes are TRBV10-3 and TRBJ1-5; the D gene is possibly TRBD1 (6 bases). This CDR3 comprises 15 residues. Germline V lookup: CDR1 ENHRY, CDR2 SYGVKD. V lost 6 bases and J lost 3, with 15 bases in between. DNA for the CDR3: TGTGCCATCAGGGAGACAGGAGATCACAATCAGCCCCAGCATTTT. Amino acid sequence: CAIRETGDHNQPQHF.

The chain has TRBV7-2 and TRBJ2-1, with 9 bases identical to TRBD1. The CDR3 sequence is 13 residues long. J was trimmed by 15 bases and V by 6 bases; bases with no gene match: 12. CDR1 SGHTA and CDR2 FQGNSA come from the germline V gene. CDR3 protein: CASRTGTGRGGFF. CDR3 nucleotide sequence: TGTGCCAGCAGGACCGGGACAGGGCGGGGTGGGTTCTTC.

This chain uses TRBV6-2 or TRBV6-3 with TRBJ2-5; 7 bases fit TRBD2. The CDR3 is 14 amino acids. J was trimmed by 4 bases and V by 5 bases; bases with no gene match: 7. Germline CDR1 is MNHEY and CDR2 is SVGEGT. The CDR3 spells CASSTGASGETQYF. CDR3 nucleotide sequence: TGTGCCAGCAGTACCGGGGCTAGCGGAGAGACCCAGTACTTC.

Only a few counts were recorded for this clonotype. This chain links TRBV28 with TRBJ2-1, with 7 bases identical to TRBD1. The CDR3 sequence is 15 residues long. The germline V gene encodes CDR1 MDHEN and CDR2 SYDVKM. Losses at the gene ends were 5 bases for V and 10 bases for J; bases not matched to a gene: 14. The CDR3 DNA reads as TGTGCCAGCAGTCCGACCCCCCCGACAGGGAGAGAGCAGTTCTTC. This encodes CASSPTPPTGREQFF. The variable domain in full, with the rest retrieved from reference TRBV28 and TRBJ2-1, is DVKVTQSSRYLVKRTGEKVFLECVQDMDHENMFWYRQDPGLGLRLIYFSYDVKMKEKGDIPEGYSVSREKKERFSLILESASTNQTSMYLCASSPTPPTGREQFFGPGTRLTVL.

Of note for this clonotype: The junction does not match germline at one end; this may be a read error. The chain recombines TRBV28 with TRBJ2-5; 7 bases are a match to TRBD1. CDR1 is MDHEN and CDR2 is SYDVKM in the germline V gene. This CDR3 spans 14 amino acids. The CDR3 nucleotides read TGTGCCAGCAGTTTATCGACAGGGATTCGACTTCCCTTCTTC. Protein: CASSLSTGIRLPFF.

This sequence joins TRBV7-2 and TRBJ1-6; unclear D gene. Germline V gene sequence: CDR1 SGHTA, CDR2 FQGNSA. Trimming removed 4 bases at V and 9 bases at J, with 7 bases between. CDR3 size: 12 residues. The CDR3 loop reads CASSSSTSPLHF. DNA for the CDR3: TGTGCCAGCAGCTCTTCAACTTCACCCCTCCACTTT.

This clonotype was detected a few times. CDR3 in DNA: TGCGCCAGCAGGGGGGGACTAGACAACTACGAGCAGTACTTC. Amino acids: CASRGGLDNYEQYF. V is TRBV10-2 and J is TRBJ2-7; TRBD2 agrees at 8 bases. After removal of 6 bases from V and 3 bases from J, the junction contained 7 bases not matched to a gene. The CDR3 runs 14 residues. Germline values: CDR1 WSHSY, CDR2 SAAADI.

The genes are TRBV2 and TRBJ2-5; TRBD1 is a possible D gene (6 bases). V lost 7 bases, J lost 5 bases, and 20 bases lay in between. CDR3 length equals 15 residues. Germline V CDR1 and CDR2: SNHLY, FYNNEI. CDR3 amino acids: CASKPGQGRRETQYF. Here the CDR3 DNA reads TGTGCCAGCAAGCCGGGACAAGGTCGCAGGGAGACCCAGTACTTC.

The chain combines TRBV7-9 with TRBJ1-6; 7 positions agree with TRBD1. This CDR3 has 16 amino acids. Germline-derived CDR1 and CDR2 are SEHNR and FQNEAQ (reference sequence). Trimming at V came to 5 bases and at J to 9 bases, leaving 13 bases not matched to a gene. In DNA, the CDR3 is TGTGCCAGCAGCCGAGGGTATGACAGGGTTACTTCACCCCTCCACTTT. It specifies CASSRGYDRVTSPLHF.

This clonotype has just a few counts. The CDR3 sequence: CASSLAGRQANTGELFF. The CDR3 bases are TGTGCCAGCAGCTTAGCGGGGAGACAAGCGAACACCGGGGAGCTGTTTTTT. The chain combines TRBV7-2 with TRBJ2-2, with D maybe TRBD2 (5 bases). Germline lookup yields CDR1 SGHTA and CDR2 FQGNSA. Trimming removed 0 bases at V and 0 bases at J, with 11 bases between. The CDR3 consists of 17 residues.

The rearrangement joins TRBV11-2 to TRBJ2-5; a weak D match, TRBD1 (6 bases). Germline V gives CDR1 SGHAT, CDR2 FQNNGV. V lost 2 bases, J lost 5 bases, and 15 bases lay in between. CDR3 size: 15 residues. The CDR3 protein is CASSLSQGLGETQYF. In DNA form, the CDR3 reads TGTGCCAGCAGCTTATCACAGGGATTAGGGGAGACCCAGTACTTC.

This clonotype was counted many times. This chain connects TRBV20-1 to TRBJ2-7; D is uncertain. The CDR3 has 12 amino acids. Germline assignment: CDR1 DFQATT and CDR2 SNEGSKA (reference sequence). The V end lost 3 bases, the J end lost 0 bases, and 6 bases lay between the germline ends. The CDR3 sequence is CSARDDSYEQYF. CDR3 DNA sequence: TGCAGTGCTAGGGACGACTCCTACGAGCAGTACTTC.

This chain links TRBV19 with TRBJ1-5; D is unclear. CDR1 and CDR2 from the germline V gene are LNHDA and SQIVND (reference sequence). The CDR3 length is 13 residues. Trimming removed 5 bases at V and 6 bases at J, with 11 bases between. The CDR3 sequence: CASSPLAGQPQHF. Written as DNA, the CDR3 is TGTGCCAGTAGTCCGCTAGCTGGTCAGCCCCAGCATTTT.

The rearrangement links TRBV3-1 to TRBJ2-7; D is perhaps TRBD1 (5 bases). The CDR3 spans 14 residues. The V gene lost 4 bases and the J gene lost 0 bases, with 10 bases spanning the gap. The germline gives CDR1 LGHDT, CDR2 YNNKEL (reference sequence). Here the CDR3 DNA reads TGTGCCAGCAGCCGTGGACATACCTCCTACGAGCAGTACTTC. Translating it yields CASSRGHTSYEQYF.

This clonotype was counted between two and nine times. This chain connects TRBV29-1 to TRBJ1-2; possibly TRBD1 for D (5 bases). There are 14 residues in the CDR3. Germline V lookup: CDR1 SQVTM, CDR2 ANQGSEA. Deletions cut 1 base from V and 5 bases from J, with 14 bases between. The CDR3 DNA reads TGCAGCGTTGAAGGGAGCAGGGCTGGTTATGGCTACACCTTC. Translation: CSVEGSRAGYGYTF.

The chain employs TRBV20-1 and TRBJ2-7; TRBD1 aligns across 7 bases. Germline CDR1 reads DFQATT; CDR2 reads SNEGSKA (reference sequence). Unmatched junction bases numbered 10, after V lost 2 bases and J lost 0 bases. This CDR3 region has 16 residues. The CDR3 coding sequence is TGCAGTGCTAGACTCCCGGGACAGACGATCTCCTACGAGCAGTACTTC. It yields the protein CSARLPGQTISYEQYF.

V usage is TRBV12-3 or TRBV12-4 and J usage is TRBJ2-1; D is uncertain. V shed 7 bases and J shed 0 bases, with 13 bases lying between them. The CDR3 has 15 amino acids. CDR3 sequence: CASNELGFSYNEQFF. CDR3 in DNA: TGTGCCAGCAACGAATTAGGTTTCTCCTACAATGAGCAGTTCTTC.

The chain links TRBV20-1 to TRBJ2-7, with 9 bases fitting TRBD1. Germline V gene lookup returns CDR1 DFQATT and CDR2 SNEGSKA (reference sequence). The CDR3 is 12 residues long. V gave up 6 bases and J gave up 6 bases; unmatched junction bases: 6. The CDR3 DNA is TGCAGTGCAAAACAGGGGGCATCCGAGCAGTACTTC. Protein product: CSAKQGASEQYF.

V is TRBV7-2 and J is TRBJ2-1; 7 nucleotides agree with TRBD1. Germline V lookup: CDR1 SGHTA, CDR2 FQGNSA. The CDR3 is made up of 15 amino acids. V gave up 5 bases and J gave up 2 bases; unmatched junction bases: 6. The CDR3 nucleotides are TGTGCCAGCAGCCCCACCGACAGGGCCTACAATGAGCAGTTCTTC. Its translation: CASSPTDRAYNEQFF.

This clonotype was seen only once. The CDR3 DNA is TGCGCCAGCAGCCAAGATCGGATGGCGATCTACGAGCAGTACTTC. Translating gives CASSQDRMAIYEQYF. The chain links TRBV4-3 to TRBJ2-7; D ambiguous. Trimming shortened V by 0 bases and J by 3 bases, and 12 bases separated the two germline ends. Germline assignment: CDR1 LGHNA and CDR2 YSLEER. The CDR3 contains 15 residues.

This clonotype came up many times. This chain uses TRBV5-1 with TRBJ1-1; 8 nucleotides align to TRBD1. Germline trimming cut 4 bases from V and 5 bases from J; bases unmatched to any gene: 10. This CDR3 contains 15 residues. The germline V gene encodes CDR1 SGHRS and CDR2 YFSETQ. The CDR3 region is CASSQTGQGGTEAFF. The CDR3 nucleotides read TGCGCCAGCAGCCAAACCGGACAGGGAGGAACTGAAGCTTTCTTT. The whole variable domain, remainder taken from reference TRBV5-1 and TRBJ1-1, is KAGVTQTPRYLIKTRGQQVTLSCSPISGHRSVSWYQQTPGQGLQFLFEYFSETQRNKGNFPGRFSGRQFSNSRSEMNVSTLELGDSALYLCASSQTGQGGTEAFFGQGTRLTVV.

This clonotype appeared a few times. The V and J genes are TRBV3-1 and TRBJ2-3; tentatively, D is TRBD2 (6 bases). Germline V CDR1 and CDR2: LGHDT, YNNKEL (reference sequence). The CDR3 extends over 16 amino acids. The V and J ends lost 1 base and 8 bases respectively, with 19 bases between them. CDR3 amino acids: CASSQGGSGVPVTQYF. In DNA, the CDR3 is TGTGCCAGCAGCCAAGGAGGTAGCGGAGTCCCTGTTACGCAGTATTTT.

This rearrangement joins TRBV27 to TRBJ2-6; possibly TRBD1 or TRBD2 for D (5 bases each). The CDR3 has 15 amino acids. V was pared by 1 base and J by 3 bases, with 7 bases between. Germline V gene sequence: CDR1 MNHEY, CDR2 SMNVEV (reference sequence). The CDR3 here is CASSLWGNGANVLTF. CDR3 sequence (DNA): TGTGCCAGCAGTTTATGGGGGAATGGGGCCAACGTCCTGACTTTC.